Listed below are T cell receptor beta chains from one sample, sequenced in a study of blood T cells in healthy people across ages. TCRdb independently ran MiXCR on the 5' RACE reads; one entry per CDR3 protein. The table shows approximately 1.5 million distinct CDR3 sequences, with almost 35% occurring only once. Sequencing was done on a sample of blood. Receptor source: a woman younger than 45 in good health. Both conserved end residues are part of each CDR3. The D gene is left open where the match is weak. Size tells how often a clone was seen (once, few, many) or the class of an expanded clone, and some rows leave it out.

cdr3_length d_call clone_size j_call v_call cdr3_aa cdr3_nt
14 NA NA TRBJ2-7 TRBV12-3/TRBV12-4 CASSYTGKVYEQYF TGTGCCAGCAGCTACACAGGGAAAGTCTACGAGCAGTACTTC
16 TRBD1 NA TRBJ2-7 TRBV4-1 CASSQGQGTLIYEQYF TGCGCCAGCAGCCAGGGACAGGGGACTCTAATTTACGAGCAGTACTTC
15 NA few TRBJ2-5 TRBV24-1 CATSETGRDQETQYF TGTGCCACCAGTGAAACAGGGAGGGACCAAGAGACCCAGTACTTC
14 NA NA TRBJ1-2 TRBV9 CASSARTVHYGYTF TGTGCCAGCAGCGCCCGGACAGTCCACTATGGCTACACCTTC
14 NA NA TRBJ1-2 TRBV13 CASSRTDRNYGYTF TGTGCCAGCAGCCGGACGGACCGAAACTATGGCTACACCTTC
15 TRBD2 many TRBJ2-7 TRBV7-2 CASSLAGSGGYEQYF TGTGCCAGCAGCTTAGCGGGTAGCGGGGGCTACGAGCAGTACTTC
16 NA few TRBJ1-6 TRBV10-3 CAISESLGSYNSPLHF TGTGCCATCAGTGAGTCCCTCGGCTCCTATAATTCACCCCTCCACTTT
15 NA few TRBJ2-1 TRBV7-2 CASSRVSSSYNEQFF TGTGCCAGCAGCCGGGTGAGCTCCTCCTACAATGAGCAGTTCTTC
16 NA NA TRBJ2-1 TRBV11-2 CASSLFEGYTYNEQFF TGTGCCAGCAGCTTGTTCGAGGGTTATACTTACAATGAGCAGTTCTTC
13 NA few TRBJ2-5 TRBV2 CASSADLKETQYF TGTGCCAGCAGTGCGGACCTCAAAGAGACCCAGTACTTC
14 NA NA TRBJ2-7 TRBV4-2 CASSQDQADYEQYF TGTGCCAGCAGCCAAGATCAAGCAGACTACGAGCAGTACTTC
14 NA NA TRBJ2-4 TRBV10-1 CASSEFPAGNIQYF TGCGCCAGCAGTGAGTTCCCCGCCGGAAACATTCAGTACTTC
15 TRBD1 NA TRBJ1-1 TRBV4-2 CANSRPGTGKTEAFF TGTGCCAACAGCCGGCCCGGGACAGGGAAAACTGAAGCTTTCTTT
13 TRBD1 few TRBJ1-5 TRBV20-1 CSAQTGGDQPQHF TGCAGTGCCCAGACAGGGGGGGATCAGCCCCAGCATTTT
14 TRBD1 NA TRBJ2-7 TRBV20-1 CSARQGANSYEQYF TGCAGTGCTAGACAGGGGGCTAACTCCTACGAGCAGTACTTC
13 NA NA TRBJ1-2 TRBV20-1 CSAREGGVGGYTF TGCAGTGCTAGAGAGGGGGGGGTAGGCGGCTACACCTTC
15 TRBD2 few TRBJ2-1 TRBV20-1 CSARWAGGPYNEQFF TGCAGTGCTAGATGGGCGGGAGGGCCGTACAATGAGCAGTTCTTC
14 NA few TRBJ2-3 TRBV6-5 CASRMTASTDTQYF TGTGCCAGCAGAATGACAGCTAGCACAGATACGCAGTATTTT
16 TRBD2 NA TRBJ2-3 TRBV11-3 CASSLDGALAGDTQYF TGTGCCAGCAGCTTAGATGGGGCACTAGCGGGAGATACGCAGTATTTT
16 TRBD1 NA TRBJ2-5 TRBV24-1 CATSDGGQEYQETQYF TGTGCCACCAGTGACGGCGGACAGGAGTACCAAGAGACCCAGTACTTC
14 TRBD2 many TRBJ2-7 TRBV20-1 CSARGRLAVYEQYF TGCAGTGCTAGAGGGCGGCTAGCGGTGTACGAGCAGTACTTC
13 TRBD1 NA TRBJ1-1 TRBV20-1 CSVFGTANTEAFF TGCAGTGTATTCGGGACAGCGAACACTGAAGCTTTCTTT
14 TRBD2 few TRBJ2-5 TRBV5-5 CASSFPGTRETQYF TGTGCCAGCAGCTTCCCCGGGACTAGAGAGACCCAGTACTTC
15 NA few TRBJ2-1 TRBV20-1 CSYRGGTSRNNEQFF TGCAGTTACAGGGGGGGAACCTCCCGCAACAATGAGCAGTTCTTC
15 NA NA TRBJ2-1 TRBV5-6 CASSLPEGTRNEQFF TGTGCCAGCAGCTTGCCGGAGGGGACAAGGAATGAGCAGTTCTTC
13 NA NA TRBJ1-5 TRBV6-6 CASKVKGNQPQHF TGTGCCAGCAAGGTAAAGGGCAATCAGCCCCAGCATTTT
15 NA few TRBJ2-7 TRBV5-1 CANKRSEQGNYEQYF TGCGCCAACAAACGTTCGGAGCAGGGTAACTACGAGCAGTACTTC
16 NA NA TRBJ2-7 TRBV28 CASTSTGLRSSYEQYF TGTGCCAGCACCAGTACCGGACTCCGGAGCTCCTACGAGCAGTACTTC
18 TRBD1 few TRBJ2-7 TRBV20-1 CSANPPGQGSLGFYEQYF TGCAGTGCTAATCCCCCGGGACAGGGGAGCCTCGGCTTCTACGAGCAGTACTTC
14 NA few TRBJ1-2 TRBV7-2 CASSEQAANYGYTF TGTGCCAGCAGCGAACAGGCAGCTAACTATGGCTACACCTTC
14 TRBD1 few TRBJ1-5 TRBV6-1 CASSEQGGVQPQHF TGTGCCAGCAGTGAACAAGGGGGCGTTCAGCCCCAGCATTTT
14 NA NA TRBJ2-1 TRBV20-1 CSARDITGMHEQFF TGCAGTGCTAGAGATATTACAGGGATGCATGAGCAGTTCTTC
14 NA many TRBJ1-2 TRBV5-4 CASSQGPASYGYTF TGTGCCAGCAGCCAGGGTCCCGCGTCATATGGCTACACCTTC
14 NA few TRBJ2-7 TRBV11-3 CASSARLGGDEQYF TGTGCCAGCAGCGCACGCCTAGGTGGGGACGAGCAGTACTTC
13 NA few TRBJ1-2 TRBV9 CASSPVSNYGYTF TGTGCCAGCAGCCCCGTGTCTAACTATGGCTACACCTTC
15 TRBD1 NA TRBJ1-3 TRBV7-9 CASSTTGVPGNTIYF TGTGCCAGCAGCACAACAGGGGTTCCTGGAAACACCATATATTTT
17 TRBD2 NA TRBJ2-3 TRBV4-1 CASSQVLSGVAIDTQYF TGCGCCAGCAGCCAAGTACTTAGCGGGGTAGCTATAGATACGCAGTATTTT
16 NA NA TRBJ1-5 TRBV20-1 CSAPEAGGGKNQPQHF TGCAGTGCCCCTGAGGCGGGGGGCGGGAAAAATCAGCCCCAGCATTTT
16 TRBD1 NA TRBJ1-3 TRBV12-3/TRBV12-4 CASSSTGVLSGNTIYF TGTGCCAGCAGTTCCACAGGGGTACTCTCTGGAAACACCATATATTTT
19 TRBD2 few TRBJ2-5 TRBV4-1 CASSQTILAGGPRVKTQYF TGCGCCAGCAGCCAGACTATACTAGCGGGGGGGCCGCGCGTGAAGACCCAGTACTTC